The rows below give T cell receptor beta chains drawn from one sample of a study of beta chain features in type 1 diabetes. Libraries were prepared by immunoSEQ multiplex PCR; TCRdb keeps only in-frame clonotypes and omits some of them. This table holds roughly 240,000 clones, about 24% found once. Sequencing was carried out using naive CD4+ T cells from blood. These receptors all stem from a woman aged 25 to 39 with type 1 diabetes. Both conserved end residues are part of each CDR3. The D gene is left open where the match is weak. Not all rows give a size; the values are once, few, many and, for expanded clones, a class.

>TRBJ2-7|TRBV5-1|TRBD1|.
TGCGCCAGCAGCTCAGGACAGGGGATCTACGAGCAGTACTTC
CASSSGQGIYEQYF
>TRBJ2-1|TRBV19|TRBD1|few
TGTGCCAGTAGTCTGGATGGGGACAGCGATGAGCAGTTCTTC
CASSLDGDSDEQFF
>TRBJ2-1|TRBV15|.|.
TGTGCCACCAGCAGAGTTAGCGACTCCTACAATGAGCAGTTCTTC
CATSRVSDSYNEQFF
>TRBJ2-5|TRBV19|.|few
TGTGCCAGTAGTATCGGACGGGGGGAGACCCAGTACTTC
CASSIGRGETQYF
>TRBJ1-2|TRBV7-2|.|.
TGTGCCAGCAGCTTAGGGCAGATCGGCTACACCTTC
CASSLGQIGYTF
>TRBJ2-1|TRBV5-1|TRBD1|.
TGCGCCAGCAGCTTCTATCGGGACAGTTCTGAGCAGTTCTTC
CASSFYRDSSEQFF
>TRBJ1-4|TRBV15|.|few
TGTGCCACCAGCAGAGACTCGGCGGCCTTGGGAGTGGATGAAAAACTGTTTTTT
CATSRDSAALGVDEKLFF
>TRBJ2-2|TRBV7-3|TRBD2|few
TGTGCCAGCAGCTCAGTACCGGGACTAGCGACCGGGGAGCTGTTTTTT
CASSSVPGLATGELFF
>TRBJ2-3|TRBV4-2|TRBD2|few
TGTGCCAGCAGCCAAAAGGCCGGGACTAGCGGCACAGATACGCAGTATTTT
CASSQKAGTSGTDTQYF
>TRBJ2-3|TRBV9|.|.
TGTGCCAGCAGCGTAGGTCTCGATACGCAGTATTTT
CASSVGLDTQYF
>TRBJ1-4|TRBV30|.|.
TGTGCCTGGTGGTCCGGGGGTAATGAAAAACTGTTTTTT
CAWWSGGNEKLFF
>TRBJ1-1|TRBV4-2|TRBD1|few
TGTGCCAGCAGACACCGGGACAGGGGGCCCAACACTGAAGCTTTCTTT
CASRHRDRGPNTEAFF
>TRBJ2-1|TRBV4-1|.|.
TGCGCCAGCAGCCAAGCCCCCAGGGGTCCCTCCCTCAATGAGCAGTTCTTC
CASSQAPRGPSLNEQFF
>TRBJ1-1|TRBV6-5|TRBD1|.
TGTGCCACCAAGAAGGGACAGGGGAACACTGAAGCTTTCTTT
CATKKGQGNTEAFF
>TRBJ2-3|TRBV9|.|.
TGTGCCAGCAGCGTAGGGGCTAGCGACTCGGCAGATACGCAGTATTTT
CASSVGASDSADTQYF
>TRBJ1-4|TRBV30|.|few
TGTGCCTGGAGTGACAGCCGTTCAGATCCTAATGAAAAACTGTTTTTT
CAWSDSRSDPNEKLFF
>TRBJ2-2|TRBV28|.|.
TGTGCCAGCAGGAACAGGGACACCGGGGAGCTGTTTTTT
CASRNRDTGELFF
>TRBJ2-1|TRBV29-1|TRBD2|few
TGCAGCGTTGTCGGGGGGACCCGCTCCTACAATGAGCAGTTCTTC
CSVVGGTRSYNEQFF
>TRBJ2-7|TRBV10-3|TRBD2|.
TGTGCCATCAGTGAGCCGGGACTAGCGGACGAGCAGTACTTC
CAISEPGLADEQYF
>TRBJ2-5|TRBV5-6|.|.
TGTGCCAGCAGCTTTCTCCCCCAAGAGACCCAGTACTTC
CASSFLPQETQYF
>TRBJ1-5|TRBV30|.|.
TGTGCCTGGAGTGTACTGGCCGGGGGGCAGCCCCAGCATTTT
CAWSVLAGGQPQHF
>TRBJ1-5|TRBV18|TRBD1|.
TGTGCCAGCTCGGCGGACAGGGGGAATCAGCCCCAGCATTTT
CASSADRGNQPQHF
>TRBJ2-2|TRBV7-2|.|few
TGTGCCAGCAGCTTCGACCCAGGGGTCGGTAGGGAGCTGTTTTTT
CASSFDPGVGRELFF
>TRBJ2-3|TRBV5-4|.|few
TGTGCCAGCAGCGATGCAGCTCTAGCGACCACAGATACGCAGTATTTT
CASSDAALATTDTQYF
>TRBJ2-3|TRBV4-2|TRBD2|.
TGTGCCAGCAGCTTCCGGACTAGCGGGAAGTCAGGAGTCACAGATACGCAGTATTTT
CASSFRTSGKSGVTDTQYF
>TRBJ2-7|TRBV10-3|TRBD1|.
TGTGCCATCAGTGAGAGGCAGGGGGCTTCCTACGAGCAGTACTTC
CAISERQGASYEQYF
>TRBJ1-2|TRBV18|TRBD1|.
TGTGCCAGCTCACCAGGACAGGGGGCAGATGGCTACACCTTC
CASSPGQGADGYTF